This T cell receptor (beta chain) was retrieved from a study of cytomegalovirus exposure and HLA in healthy donors. The PCR had 60 Vbeta and 13 Jbeta primers. Profiling relied on immunoSEQ multiplex PCR, and the TCRdb table lists in-frame clones only, not all of them. Here the sample spans about 160,000 clones, approximately 80% being singletons. With V trimmed by 0 bases and J by 4 bases, 7 bases remained unmatched. In germline, CDR1 is KGHSH, CDR2 LQKENI. The CDR3 has 17 amino acids. The chain joins TRBV18 to TRBJ2-1, with 9 bases lining up with TRBD2. The sequenced sample was PBMCs. This clonotype originated in a male donor in good health and CMV-seropositive. CDR3 sequence (DNA): TGTGCCAGCTCACCACCTTCTAGCGGGAATACTTACAATGAGCAGTTCTTC. The encoded protein is CASSPPSSGNTYNEQFF.